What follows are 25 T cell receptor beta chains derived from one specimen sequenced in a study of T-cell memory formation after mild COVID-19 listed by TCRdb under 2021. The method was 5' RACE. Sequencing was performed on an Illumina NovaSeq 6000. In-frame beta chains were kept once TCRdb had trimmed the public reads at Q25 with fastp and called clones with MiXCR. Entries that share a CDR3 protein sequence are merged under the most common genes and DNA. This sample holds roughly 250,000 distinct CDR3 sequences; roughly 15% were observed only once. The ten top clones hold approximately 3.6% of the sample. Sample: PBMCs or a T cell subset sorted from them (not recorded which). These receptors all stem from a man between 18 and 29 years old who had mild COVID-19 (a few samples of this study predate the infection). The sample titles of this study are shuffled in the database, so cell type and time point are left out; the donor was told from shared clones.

The CDR3 sequence: CASAPRGVFQAFF. In DNA form, the CDR3 reads TGCGCCAGCGCACCTAGGGGGGTCTTTCAGGCTTTCTTT. The chain employs TRBV4-1 and TRBJ1-1; D might be TRBD1 (6 bases). The V gene lost 8 bases and the J gene lost 11 bases, with 21 bases spanning the gap. Germline CDR1 MGHRA, CDR2 YSYEKL. This CDR3 spans 13 amino acids.

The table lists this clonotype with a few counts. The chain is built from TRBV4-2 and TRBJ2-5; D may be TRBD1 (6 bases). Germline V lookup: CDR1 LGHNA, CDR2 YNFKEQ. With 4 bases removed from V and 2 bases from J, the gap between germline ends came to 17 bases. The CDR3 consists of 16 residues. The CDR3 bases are TGTGCCAGCAGCCTCTACAGGGATGCCCCTCAAGAGACCCAGTACTTC. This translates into CASSLYRDAPQETQYF.

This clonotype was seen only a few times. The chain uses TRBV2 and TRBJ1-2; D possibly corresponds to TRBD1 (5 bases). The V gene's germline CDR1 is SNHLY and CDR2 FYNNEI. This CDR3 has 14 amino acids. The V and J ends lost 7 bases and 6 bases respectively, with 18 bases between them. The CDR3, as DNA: TGTGCCAGCACCCGGGACCGACTATGGGATGGCTACACCTTC. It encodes CASTRDRLWDGYTF.

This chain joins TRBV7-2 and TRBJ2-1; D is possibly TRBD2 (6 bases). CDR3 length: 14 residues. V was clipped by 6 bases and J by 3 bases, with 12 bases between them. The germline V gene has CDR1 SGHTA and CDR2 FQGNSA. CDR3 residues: CASRGRGYYNEQFF. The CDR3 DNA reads TGTGCCAGCAGGGGGCGGGGCTACTACAATGAGCAGTTCTTC.

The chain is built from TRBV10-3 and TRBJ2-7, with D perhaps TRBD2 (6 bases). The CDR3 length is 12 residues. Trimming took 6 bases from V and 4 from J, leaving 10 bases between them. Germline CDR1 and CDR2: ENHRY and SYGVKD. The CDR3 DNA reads TGTGCCATCAGCGGGGGAAGTTACGAGCAGTACTTC. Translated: CAISGGSYEQYF.

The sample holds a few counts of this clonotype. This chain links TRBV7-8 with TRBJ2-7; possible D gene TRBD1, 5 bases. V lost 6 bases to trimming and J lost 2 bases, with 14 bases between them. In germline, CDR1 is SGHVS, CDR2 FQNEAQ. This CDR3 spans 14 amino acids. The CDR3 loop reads CASSREMTAYEQYF. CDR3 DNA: TGTGCCAGCAGTCGAGAGATGACAGCCTACGAGCAGTACTTC.

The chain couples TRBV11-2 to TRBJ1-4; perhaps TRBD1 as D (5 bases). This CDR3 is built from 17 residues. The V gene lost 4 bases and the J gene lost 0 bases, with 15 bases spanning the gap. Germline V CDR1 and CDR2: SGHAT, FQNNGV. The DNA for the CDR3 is TGTGCCAGCAGCTCCGCCGGGTGGGGCCCAACTAATGAAAAACTGTTTTTT. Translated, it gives CASSSAGWGPTNEKLFF.

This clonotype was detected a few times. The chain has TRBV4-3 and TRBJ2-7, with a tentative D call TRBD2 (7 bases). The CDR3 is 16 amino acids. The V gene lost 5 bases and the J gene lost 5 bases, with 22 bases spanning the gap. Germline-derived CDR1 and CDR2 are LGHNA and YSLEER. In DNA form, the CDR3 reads TGCGCCAGCAGCGTCACGCTGGGGGGGCGACTCAACGAGCAGTACTTC. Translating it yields CASSVTLGGRLNEQYF.

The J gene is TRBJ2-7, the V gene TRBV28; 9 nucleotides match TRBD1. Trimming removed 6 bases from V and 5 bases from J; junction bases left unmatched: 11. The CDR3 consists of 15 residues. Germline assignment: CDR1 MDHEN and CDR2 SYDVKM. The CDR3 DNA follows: TGTGCCAGCAGCCCTTCCCGGGACAGGGTCAACGAGCAGTACGTC. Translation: CASSPSRDRVNEQYV.

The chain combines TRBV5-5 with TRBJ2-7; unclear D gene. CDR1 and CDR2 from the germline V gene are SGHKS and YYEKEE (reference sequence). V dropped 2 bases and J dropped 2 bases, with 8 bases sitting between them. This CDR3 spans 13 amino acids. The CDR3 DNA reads TGTGCCAGCAGCTTACATACAGCCTACGAGCAGTACTTC. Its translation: CASSLHTAYEQYF.

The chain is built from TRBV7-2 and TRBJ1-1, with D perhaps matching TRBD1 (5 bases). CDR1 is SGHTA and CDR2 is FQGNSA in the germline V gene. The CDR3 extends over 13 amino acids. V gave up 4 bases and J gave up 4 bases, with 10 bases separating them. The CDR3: CASSSHGGTEAFF. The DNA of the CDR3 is TGTGCCAGCAGCTCCCACGGGGGCACTGAAGCTTTCTTT. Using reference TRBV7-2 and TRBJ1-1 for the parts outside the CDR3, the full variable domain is GAGVSQSPSNKVTEKGKDVELRCDPISGHTALYWYRQSLGQGLEFLIYFQGNSAPDKSGLPSDRFSAERTGGSVSTLTIQRTQQEDSAVYLCASSSHGGTEAFFGQGTRLTVV.

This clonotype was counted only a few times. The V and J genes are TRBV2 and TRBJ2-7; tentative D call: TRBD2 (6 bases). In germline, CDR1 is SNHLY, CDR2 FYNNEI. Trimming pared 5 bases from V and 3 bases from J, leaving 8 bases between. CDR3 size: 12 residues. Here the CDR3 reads CASSRDFYEQYV. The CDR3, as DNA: TGTGCCAGCAGTCGGGACTTCTACGAGCAGTACGTC.

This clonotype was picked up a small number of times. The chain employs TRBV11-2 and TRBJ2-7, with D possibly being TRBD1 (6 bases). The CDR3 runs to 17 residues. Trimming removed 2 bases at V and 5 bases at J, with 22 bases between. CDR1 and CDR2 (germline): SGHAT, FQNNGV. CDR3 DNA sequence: TGTGCCAGCAGCTTACAGGGGAATAGTTATGGGCGTAACGAGCAGTACTTC. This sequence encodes CASSLQGNSYGRNEQYF.

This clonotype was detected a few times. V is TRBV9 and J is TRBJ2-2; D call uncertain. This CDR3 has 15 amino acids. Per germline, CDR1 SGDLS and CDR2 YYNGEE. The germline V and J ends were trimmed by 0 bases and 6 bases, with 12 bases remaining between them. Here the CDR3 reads CASSVGYRWAGELFF. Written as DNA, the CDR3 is TGTGCCAGCAGCGTAGGCTACCGTTGGGCCGGGGAGCTGTTTTTT.

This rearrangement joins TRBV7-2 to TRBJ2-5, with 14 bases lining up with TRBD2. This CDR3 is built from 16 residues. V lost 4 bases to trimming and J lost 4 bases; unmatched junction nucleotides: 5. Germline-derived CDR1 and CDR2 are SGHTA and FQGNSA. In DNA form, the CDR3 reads TGTGCCAGCAGCTCAGGACTAGCGGGGGGCGGAGAGACCCAGTACTTC. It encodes CASSSGLAGGGETQYF.

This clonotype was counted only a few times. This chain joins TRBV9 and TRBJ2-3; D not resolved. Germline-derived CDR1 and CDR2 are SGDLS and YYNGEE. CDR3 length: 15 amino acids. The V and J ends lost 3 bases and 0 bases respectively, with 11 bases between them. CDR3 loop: CASSGPTASTDTQYF. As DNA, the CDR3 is TGTGCCAGCAGCGGGCCAACCGCTAGCACAGATACGCAGTATTTT. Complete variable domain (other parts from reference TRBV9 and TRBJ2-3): DSGVTQTPKHLITATGQRVTLRCSPRSGDLSVYWYQQSLDQGLQFLIQYYNGEERAKGNILERFSAQQFPDLHSELNLSSLELGDSALYFCASSGPTASTDTQYFGPGTRLTVL.

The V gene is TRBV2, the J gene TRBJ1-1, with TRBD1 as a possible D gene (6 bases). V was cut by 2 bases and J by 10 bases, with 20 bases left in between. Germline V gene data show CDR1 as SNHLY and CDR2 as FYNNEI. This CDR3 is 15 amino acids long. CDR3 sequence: CASSESWAGRGGAFF. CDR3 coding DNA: TGTGCCAGCAGTGAATCGTGGGCAGGGAGAGGGGGAGCTTTCTTT.

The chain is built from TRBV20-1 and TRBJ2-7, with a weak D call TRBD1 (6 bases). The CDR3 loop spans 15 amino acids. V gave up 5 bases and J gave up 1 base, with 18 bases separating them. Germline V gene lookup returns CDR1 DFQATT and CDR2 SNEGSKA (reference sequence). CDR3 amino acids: CSAETPNRASYEQYF. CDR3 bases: TGCAGTGCTGAGACCCCGAACAGGGCGTCCTACGAGCAGTACTTC.

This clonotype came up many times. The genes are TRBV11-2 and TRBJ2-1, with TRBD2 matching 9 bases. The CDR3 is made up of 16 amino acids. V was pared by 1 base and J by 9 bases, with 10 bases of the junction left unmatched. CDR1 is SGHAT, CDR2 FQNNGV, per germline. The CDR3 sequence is CASSLGLAGIVVEQFF. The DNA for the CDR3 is TGTGCCAGCAGCTTAGGCCTAGCGGGGATCGTCGTTGAGCAGTTCTTC. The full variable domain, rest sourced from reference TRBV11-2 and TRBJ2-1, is EAGVAQSPRYKIIEKRQSVAFWCNPISGHATLYWYQQILGQGPKLLIQFQNNGVVDDSQLPKDRFSAERLKGVDSTLKIQPAKLEDSAVYLCASSLGLAGIVVEQFFGPGTRLTVL.

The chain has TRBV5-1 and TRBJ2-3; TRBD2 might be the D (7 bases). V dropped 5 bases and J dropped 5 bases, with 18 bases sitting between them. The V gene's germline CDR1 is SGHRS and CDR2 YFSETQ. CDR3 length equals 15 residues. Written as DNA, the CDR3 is TGCGCCAGCAGTCGTGGGGGGGCCGTGGGAGATACGCAGTATTTT. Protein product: CASSRGGAVGDTQYF. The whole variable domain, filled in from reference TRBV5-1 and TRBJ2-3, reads KAGVTQTPRYLIKTRGQQVTLSCSPISGHRSVSWYQQTPGQGLQFLFEYFSETQRNKGNFPGRFSGRQFSNSRSEMNVSTLELGDSALYLCASSRGGAVGDTQYFGPGTRLTVL.

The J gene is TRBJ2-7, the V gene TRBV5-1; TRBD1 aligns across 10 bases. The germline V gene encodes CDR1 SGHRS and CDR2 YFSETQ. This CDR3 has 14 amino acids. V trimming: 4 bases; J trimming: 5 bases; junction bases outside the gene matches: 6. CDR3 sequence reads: CASSHGQGDNEQYV. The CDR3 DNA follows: TGCGCCAGCAGCCACGGACAGGGGGATAACGAGCAGTACGTC.

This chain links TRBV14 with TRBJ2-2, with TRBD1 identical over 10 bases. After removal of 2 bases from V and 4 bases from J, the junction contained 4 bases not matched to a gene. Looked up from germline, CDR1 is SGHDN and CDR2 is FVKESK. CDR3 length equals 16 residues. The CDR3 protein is CASSQRRTGGTGELFF. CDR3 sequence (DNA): TGTGCCAGCAGCCAACGGCGGACAGGGGGCACCGGGGAGCTGTTTTTT.

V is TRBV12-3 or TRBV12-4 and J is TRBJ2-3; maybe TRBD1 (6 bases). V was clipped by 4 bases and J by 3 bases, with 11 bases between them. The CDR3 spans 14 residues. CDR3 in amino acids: CASSYRVGTDTQYF. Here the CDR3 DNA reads TGTGCCAGCAGTTACAGGGTGGGGACAGATACGCAGTATTTT.

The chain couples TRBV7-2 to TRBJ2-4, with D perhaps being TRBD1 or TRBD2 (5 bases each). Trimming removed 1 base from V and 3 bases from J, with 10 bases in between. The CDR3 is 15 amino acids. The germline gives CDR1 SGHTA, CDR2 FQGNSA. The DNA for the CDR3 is TGTGCCAGCAGCTTAGGGGGGATTGGCAAAAACATTCAGTACTTC. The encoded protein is CASSLGGIGKNIQYF.

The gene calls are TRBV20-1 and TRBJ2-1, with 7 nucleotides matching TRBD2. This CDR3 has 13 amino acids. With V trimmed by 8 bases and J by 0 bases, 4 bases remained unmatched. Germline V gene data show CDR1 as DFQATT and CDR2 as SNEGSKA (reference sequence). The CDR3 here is CSTWGGSYNEQFF. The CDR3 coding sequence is TGCAGTACCTGGGGGGGCTCCTACAATGAGCAGTTCTTC.